Each of the 18 T cell receptor beta chains below was sequenced from the same sample in a study of blood T cell repertoires in COVID-19. Data came from immunoSEQ multiplex PCR; TCRdb stores just in-frame clones and leaves some out. In the table there are about 270,000 clones, 80% to 90% of which are singletons. Sequences were obtained from PBMCs or T cells enriched from blood (not recorded which). All receptors derive from a man younger than 30 who had recovered from COVID-19.

The V and J genes are TRBV5-4 and TRBJ1-2, with 11 positions matching TRBD1. Germline values: CDR1 SGHNT, CDR2 YYREEE (reference sequence). The CDR3 runs to 15 residues. The junction had 8 bases not matched to a gene; V was cut back by 3 bases and J by 7 bases. CDR3 in amino acids: CASSSGQGAWFGYTF. DNA of the CDR3: TGTGCCAGCAGCTCAGGACAGGGGGCATGGTTTGGCTACACCTTC.

The chain has TRBV6-4 and TRBJ1-4; 12 bases match TRBD1. V lost 6 bases, J lost 8 bases, and 13 bases stayed unmatched. Germline V gives CDR1 MRHNA, CDR2 SNTAGT. This CDR3 is 17 amino acids long. The CDR3 spells CASRIVRDRGRREKLFF. The CDR3, as DNA: TGTGCCAGCAGGATCGTCCGGGACAGGGGGCGCAGAGAAAAACTGTTTTTT.

V and J are TRBV19 and TRBJ2-3; 13 nucleotides align to TRBD2. The CDR3 is 14 amino acids. V was pared by 6 bases and J by 5 bases, with 2 bases of the junction left unmatched. CDR1 LNHDA and CDR2 SQIVND come from the germline V gene (reference sequence). The CDR3 nucleotides are TGTGCCAGTAGGACTAGCGGGGGGAAAGATACGCAGTATTTT. Protein sequence: CASRTSGGKDTQYF.

V is TRBV5-1 and J is TRBJ2-7; 8 bases are shared with TRBD2. The CDR3 extends over 15 amino acids. The junction had 8 bases not matched to a gene; V was cut back by 4 bases and J by 2 bases. Germline V CDR1 and CDR2: SGHRS, YFSETQ. CDR3 amino acids: CASSVGLGLTYEQYF. CDR3 DNA sequence: TGCGCCAGCAGCGTGGGACTAGGTCTCACCTACGAGCAGTACTTC.

The chain carries TRBV3-1 (or the pseudogene TRBV3-2) and TRBJ2-1, with 7 bases identical to TRBD2. V lost 3 bases, J lost 5 bases, and 7 bases stayed unmatched. The CDR3 loop spans 15 amino acids. Germline V gives CDR1 LGHDT, CDR2 YNNKEL (reference sequence). DNA for the CDR3: TGTGCCAGCAGCCAGGACGCGGGAGCCCACAATGAGCAGTTCTTC. It specifies CASSQDAGAHNEQFF.

V and J are TRBV5-4 and TRBJ1-3; 10 nucleotides agree with TRBD1. CDR1 is SGHNT, CDR2 YYREEE, per germline (reference sequence). V lost 3 bases and J lost 4; bases outside the gene matches: 4. This CDR3 has 15 amino acids. This CDR3 reads CASSSRQGAGNTIYF. CDR3 sequence (DNA): TGTGCCAGCAGCTCCCGACAGGGGGCGGGAAACACCATATATTTT.

With regard to this clone: Mismatch with germline at one junction end may stem from a read error. The chain has TRBV6-5 and TRBJ1-1; a weak D match, TRBD1 (5 bases). The CDR3 has 13 amino acids. Germline lookup yields CDR1 MNHEY and CDR2 SVGAGI. The CDR3 reads CASTKQENAEAFF. The CDR3 DNA is TGTGCCAGCACCAAACAGGAGAACGCTGAAGCTTTCTTT.

The chain joins TRBV7-9 to TRBJ1-2; D is perhaps TRBD1 (5 bases). From germline, CDR1 is SEHNR and CDR2 FQNEAQ (reference sequence). The CDR3 runs 15 residues. V was shortened by 3 bases and J by 4 bases, with 15 bases between the two germline ends. This chain's CDR3 is CASSLSPGGGYGYTF. Here the CDR3 DNA reads TGTGCCAGCAGCTTGAGCCCCGGGGGGGGCTATGGCTACACCTTC.

The chain recombines TRBV11-3 with TRBJ2-1, with 7 bases aligning to TRBD1. Germline values: CDR1 SGHNT, CDR2 YENEEA. The V gene end was trimmed by 3 bases and the J gene end by 4 bases; junction bases not matched to a gene: 6. The CDR3 runs 15 residues. DNA of the CDR3: TGTGCCAGCAGCTTCCGGGACAGCCCTTACAATGAGCAGTTCTTC. Its translation: CASSFRDSPYNEQFF.

The chain employs TRBV7-9 and TRBJ2-5; 8 bases fit TRBD2. The trim removed 5 bases at V and 7 bases at J, leaving 9 bases unmatched. From germline, CDR1 is SEHNR and CDR2 FQNEAQ (reference sequence). The CDR3 has 14 amino acids. The CDR3 coding sequence is TGTGCCAGCAGCCCGGGACTAGGGGTGGGGACCCAGTACTTC. Translated, it gives CASSPGLGVGTQYF.

V is TRBV30 and J is TRBJ1-1; TRBD1 might be the D (6 bases). Trimming removed 4 bases from V and 5 bases from J, with 17 bases in between. This CDR3 has 14 amino acids. Germline lookup yields CDR1 GTSNPN and CDR2 SVGIG (reference sequence). DNA for the CDR3: TGTGCCTGGACCCGGGGCAGGGGCAATACTGAAGCTTTCTTT. Amino acid sequence: CAWTRGRGNTEAFF.

This CDR3 is CASPGVRTGELFF. CDR3 nucleotide sequence: TGTGCCAGTCCGGGAGTTCGAACCGGGGAGCTGTTTTTT. The chain joins TRBV7-9 to TRBJ2-2, with a weak D call TRBD2 (6 bases). The CDR3 covers 13 residues. Per germline, CDR1 SEHNR and CDR2 FQNEAQ (reference sequence). V was pared by 9 bases and J by 5 bases, with 13 bases between.

J is TRBJ1-3 and V is TRBV5-6; D gene unclear. This CDR3 comprises 16 residues. CDR1 and CDR2 from the germline V gene are SGHDT and YYEEEE. V lost 1 base and J 0 bases, leaving 11 bases between the germline ends. CDR3 residues: CASSLFPGSSGNTIYF. In DNA, the CDR3 is TGTGCCAGCAGCTTGTTTCCCGGGAGCTCTGGAAACACCATATATTTT.

The V gene is TRBV29-1, the J gene TRBJ2-1; 8 bases fit TRBD2. There are 13 residues in the CDR3. J gave up 4 bases and V 4 bases, and 3 bases lay outside the gene matches. The germline V gene has CDR1 SQVTM and CDR2 ANQGSEA. CDR3 DNA sequence: TGCAGCGTTGGGTTAGCGGGGTACAATGAGCAGTTCTTC. As protein: CSVGLAGYNEQFF.

Concerning this clone itself: The junction departs from germline at one end; a sequencing error may be responsible. The chain recombines TRBV7-7 with TRBJ2-3; 7 nucleotides align to TRBD1. The CDR3 extends over 16 amino acids. Germline assignment: CDR1 SSHAT and CDR2 FNYEAQ (reference sequence). The CDR3 coding sequence is TGTGCTAGCAGCTTATTCCCGGGACAGAACACAGATACGCAGTATTTT. Amino acids: CASSLFPGQNTDTQYF.

CDR3 nucleotide sequence: TGTGCCAGCAGCTTACTAGGTTCGGCGAATGCGCGCGAGCAGTACTTC. Its translation is CASSLLGSANAREQYF. This rearrangement joins TRBV7-2 to TRBJ2-7; D is uncertain. This CDR3 spans 16 amino acids. Between the trimmed V and J ends, which lost 2 bases and 6 bases, there was a span of 20 bases. Germline values: CDR1 SGHTA, CDR2 FQGNSA. The complete variable domain, with remaining parts taken from reference TRBV7-2 and TRBJ2-7, reads GAGVSQSPSNKVTEKGKDVELRCDPISGHTALYWYRQSLGQGLEFLIYFQGNSAPDKSGLPSDRFSAERTGGSVSTLTIQRTQQEDSAVYLCASSLLGSANAREQYFGPGTRLTVT.

The gene calls are TRBV28 and TRBJ2-2; 9 positions agree with TRBD2. The germline CDR1 and CDR2 sequences are MDHEN and SYDVKM. The CDR3 extends over 16 amino acids. V trimming: 5 bases; J trimming: 4 bases; junction bases outside the gene matches: 8. The CDR3 spells CASSTIAGAVTGELFF. The CDR3 DNA follows: TGTGCCAGCAGTACTATAGCGGGAGCGGTCACCGGGGAGCTGTTTTTT.

The V gene is TRBV18, the J gene TRBJ1-6; D not resolved. Germline lookup yields CDR1 KGHSH and CDR2 LQKENI. The CDR3 has 14 amino acids. V lost 2 bases to trimming and J lost 7 bases, with 9 bases between them. CDR3 in amino acids: CASSPGDGNSPLHF. The CDR3 DNA is TGTGCCAGCTCACCAGGAGACGGCAATTCACCCCTCCACTTT.